Below, 23 T cell receptor beta chains from the same sample are listed, as sequenced in a study of spatial heterogeneity in lung cancer (dated by TCRdb to between 2018 and 2021). Libraries were constructed by 5' RACE. The run used a NextSeq 500. TCRdb's own reprocessing of the public reads used fastp at Q25 and MiXCR and kept productive beta chains. Identical CDR3 protein sequences are pooled into one entry, listed with their most common genes and DNA. This sample lists 20,000 to 30,000 distinct CDR3 sequences; about 6% were detected once. The top ten clonotypes cover approximately 20% of the sample. In light of the paper, this sample's time point label describes: blood at routine non-recurrence follow-up after resection. For TCR sequencing, whole RNA was extracted from tumor and nontumor lung tissue, or from cryopreserved PBMC samples, and no cell sorting was done. The sample in question was PBMCs, obtained at follow-up. Receptors were obtained from a male donor with early-stage non-small cell lung cancer.

The V and J genes are TRBV5-1 and TRBJ1-1; D is ambiguous. The germline CDR1 and CDR2 sequences are SGHRS and YFSETQ. The CDR3 covers 13 residues. The V end was cut by 5 bases, the J end by 6 bases, with 14 bases between. CDR3: CASSFQEVSEAFF. In DNA form, the CDR3 reads TGCGCCAGCAGTTTCCAGGAAGTATCTGAAGCTTTCTTT.

This clonotype was detected many times. The V and J genes are TRBV6-2 or TRBV6-3 and TRBJ2-2, with 7 bases lining up with TRBD1. Germline V gene data show CDR1 as MNHEY and CDR2 as SVGEGT. V shed 6 bases and J 5 bases; nucleotides not matched to a gene: 18. The CDR3 length is 18 residues. For the CDR3, the DNA is TGTGCCAGCAGCTATCAGGACAGGAAGCCCTGGAGGACCGGGGAGCTGTTTTTT. This translates into CASSYQDRKPWRTGELFF.

V and J are TRBV27 and TRBJ1-6; 7 bases agree with TRBD1. Germline V gene lookup returns CDR1 MNHEY and CDR2 SMNVEV (reference sequence). Losses at the gene ends were 5 bases for V and 6 bases for J; bases not matched to a gene: 4. This CDR3 contains 14 residues. CDR3 region: CASSPTGTNSPLHF. Written as DNA, the CDR3 is TGTGCCAGCAGTCCGACAGGGACTAATTCACCCCTCCACTTT.

This clonotype has ten or more counts. J is TRBJ2-1 and V is TRBV27, with D possibly TRBD1 on 6 matching bases. The CDR3 sequence is 14 residues long. Trimming removed 5 bases at V and 6 bases at J, with 14 bases between. Germline CDR1 MNHEY, CDR2 SMNVEV (reference sequence). CDR3 sequence (DNA): TGTGCCAGCAGTCCCATGGTAGGGGGCAATGAGCAGTTCTTC. Its translation: CASSPMVGGNEQFF.

This clonotype was seen at least ten times. This chain links TRBV4-3 with TRBJ2-1; D is unresolved. Trimming removed 0 bases at V and 3 bases at J, with 12 bases between. This CDR3 contains 16 residues. Germline V gene lookup returns CDR1 LGHNA and CDR2 YSLEER. The CDR3 reads CASSQEYRIIYNEQFF. CDR3 sequence (DNA): TGCGCCAGCAGCCAAGAGTATAGGATAATCTACAATGAGCAGTTCTTC.

At least ten counts were recorded for this clonotype. This rearrangement joins TRBV4-2 to TRBJ1-3; perhaps TRBD1 as D (5 bases). The CDR3 totals 17 residues. CDR1 LGHNA and CDR2 YNFKEQ come from the germline V gene. V lost 0 bases to trimming and J lost 4 bases, with 16 bases between them. The CDR3 loop reads CASSQEPGTATGNTIYF. CDR3 coding DNA: TGTGCCAGCAGCCAAGAACCCGGGACGGCCACCGGAAACACCATATATTTT.

As for this clonotype: This may be a read error, as it is one base from a much larger clone. The chain couples TRBV5-1 to TRBJ1-1; D not certain. The germline CDR1 and CDR2 sequences are SGHRS and YFSETQ. V lost 4 bases and J lost 1, with 8 bases in between. The length of the CDR3 is 13 residues. Written as DNA, the CDR3 is TGCGCCAGCAGCACGGACGGGAACACTGAAGCTTTCTTT. Encoded protein: CASSTDGNTEAFF.

This clonotype was seen ten or more times. The chain employs TRBV18 and TRBJ2-5; D tentatively reads TRBD1 or TRBD2 (5 bases each). Per germline, CDR1 KGHSH and CDR2 LQKENI. The CDR3 contains 14 residues. Trimming shortened V by 1 base and J by 1 base, and 7 bases separated the two germline ends. In nucleotides, the CDR3 is TGTGCCAGCTCACCACGGGACCTCCAAGAGACCCAGTACTTC. Translated, it gives CASSPRDLQETQYF.

There are many counts of this clonotype. The V gene is TRBV7-9, the J gene TRBJ1-5; D may be TRBD1 (6 bases). CDR3 length equals 15 residues. With 4 bases removed from V and 5 bases from J, the gap between germline ends came to 15 bases. CDR1 and CDR2 from the germline V gene are SEHNR and FQNEAQ (reference sequence). CDR3 residues: CASSYLGGHDQPQHF. The CDR3 DNA is TGTGCCAGCAGCTACTTGGGGGGGCACGATCAGCCCCAGCATTTT.

This clonotype was counted many times. This chain uses TRBV6-5 with TRBJ2-1; 15 bases map to TRBD2. This CDR3 comprises 19 residues. J lost 4 bases, V lost 0 bases, and 7 bases had no gene match. Germline V CDR1 and CDR2: MNHEY, SVGAGI. CDR3 in DNA: TGTGCCAGCAGTTACTCGGGGACTAGCGGGGGGAGTACTTACAATGAGCAGTTCTTC. Protein product: CASSYSGTSGGSTYNEQFF.

This clonotype has ten or more counts. The gene calls are TRBV15 and TRBJ2-1; possible D gene TRBD2, 6 bases. Trimming took 6 bases from V and 7 from J, leaving 19 bases between them. Germline values: CDR1 LNHNV, CDR2 YYDKDF (reference sequence). The CDR3 sequence is 15 residues long. CDR3 sequence (DNA): TGTGCCACCAGGCCTGGGCGGGACCGTCGGAATGAGCAGTTCTTC. Amino acids: CATRPGRDRRNEQFF.

This clonotype was counted many times. The genes are TRBV10-3 and TRBJ2-7; D ambiguous. Germline loops: CDR1 ENHRY, CDR2 SYGVKD. The germline V and J ends were trimmed by 0 bases and 3 bases, with 9 bases remaining between them. This CDR3 has 14 residues. CDR3 sequence reads: CAISESKRFYEQYF. DNA for the CDR3: TGTGCCATCAGTGAGTCGAAAAGATTCTACGAGCAGTACTTC.

The chain joins TRBV24-1 to TRBJ2-5; possibly TRBD2 for D (6 bases). The germline CDR1 and CDR2 sequences are KGHDR and SFDVKD. Trimming removed 1 base at V and 3 bases at J, with 8 bases between. The CDR3 sequence is 14 residues long. The DNA for the CDR3 is TGTGCCACCAGTGATTTATCGGGGGAAGAGACCCAGTACTTC. Its protein product is CATSDLSGEETQYF.

This clonotype was seen ten or more times. The CDR3 sequence is CASSSWTANTEAFF. CDR3 nucleotide sequence: TGTGCCAGCAGCTCCTGGACAGCGAACACTGAAGCTTTCTTT. J is TRBJ1-1 and V is TRBV7-2; D might be TRBD1 (6 bases). This CDR3 is 14 amino acids long. Trimming shortened V by 4 bases and J by 1 base, and 10 bases separated the two germline ends. CDR1 and CDR2 (germline): SGHTA, FQGNSA.

This clonotype was detected only a few times. The CDR3 loop reads CASSYSSSSGANVLTF. The CDR3 bases are TGTGCCAGCAGTTACTCTAGCAGCTCTGGGGCCAACGTCCTGACTTTC. The chain uses TRBV6-2 or TRBV6-3 and TRBJ2-6, with D unclear. Between the trimmed V and J ends, which lost 0 bases and 0 bases, there was a span of 6 bases. Germline assignment: CDR1 MNHEY and CDR2 SVGEGT. The CDR3 is 16 amino acids.

This clonotype was seen many times. This chain's CDR3 is CASSQDRPDNEQFF. In DNA, the CDR3 is TGTGCCAGCAGCCAAGATCGGCCCGACAATGAGCAGTTCTTC. The genes are TRBV14 and TRBJ2-1, with D unresolved. The length of the CDR3 is 14 residues. Germline V CDR1 and CDR2: SGHDN, FVKESK. The ends were cut back, 0 bases at V and 5 bases at J, with 8 bases in the middle.

This clonotype was found a few times. V is TRBV19 and J is TRBJ2-2; the D gene could be TRBD1 or TRBD2 (7 bases each). Per the germline V gene, CDR1 is LNHDA and CDR2 is SQIVND (reference sequence). The length of the CDR3 is 15 residues. Trimming pared 4 bases from V and 4 bases from J, leaving 13 bases between. The CDR3 DNA reads TGTGCCAGTAGTAGGGGGGGACAGCTCACCGGGGAGCTGTTTTTT. Its protein product is CASSRGGQLTGELFF.

Ten or more counts support this clonotype. The rearrangement uses TRBV6-2 or TRBV6-3 and TRBJ2-5; D may be TRBD1 (5 bases). V dropped 8 bases and J dropped 7 bases, with 8 bases sitting between them. The CDR3 loop spans 10 amino acids. Germline V lookup: CDR1 MNHEY, CDR2 SVGEGT. This chain's CDR3 is CASGGATQYF. Here the CDR3 DNA reads TGTGCCAGCGGTGGGGCGACCCAGTACTTC.

The rearrangement uses TRBV20-1 and TRBJ1-3; no reliable D call. Between the trimmed V and J ends, which lost 0 bases and 13 bases, there was a span of 10 bases. The CDR3 length is 11 residues. The germline V gene has CDR1 DFQATT and CDR2 SNEGSKA (reference sequence). CDR3 protein: CSARDPSSIYF. In DNA, the CDR3 is TGCAGTGCTAGAGATCCCTCCTCTATATATTTT.

This clonotype showed up many times. This chain links TRBV6-1 with TRBJ1-5; possibly TRBD1 for D (6 bases). V lost 5 bases to trimming and J lost 4 bases, with 9 bases between them. Germline values: CDR1 MNHNS, CDR2 SASEGT. The CDR3 covers 13 residues. The CDR3 region has the DNA TGTGCCAGCAGTAACAGGGAAAATCAGCCCCAGCATTTT. As protein: CASSNRENQPQHF.

Concerning this clonotype itself: This clone may be a read error of a much larger clone one base away. Since no conserved phenylalanine or tryptophan closes the CDR3, a read error is the likely cause. V gene TRBV6-2 or TRBV6-3 combines with J gene TRBJ2-1; 10 bases fit TRBD2. The CDR3 spans 17 residues. Germline trimming cut 0 bases from V and 3 bases from J; bases unmatched to any gene: 5. The germline gives CDR1 MNHEY, CDR2 SVGEGT. The CDR3 region is CASSYSATSGIYNEQFS. CDR3 DNA sequence: TGTGCCAGCAGTTACTCAGCCACTAGCGGGATCTACAATGAGCAGTTCTCC.

The sample holds many counts of this clonotype. This chain uses TRBV5-1 with TRBJ2-5; TRBD1 is a possible D gene (6 bases). The germline V and J ends were trimmed by 5 bases and 2 bases, with 13 bases remaining between them. The CDR3 is 14 amino acids. Per the germline V gene, CDR1 is SGHRS and CDR2 is YFSETQ. The CDR3: CASRLTGEQETQYF. The CDR3 bases are TGCGCCAGCAGGTTGACAGGCGAACAAGAGACCCAGTACTTC.

The table lists this clonotype with many counts. The chain carries TRBV5-1 and TRBJ2-1; 7 nucleotides line up with TRBD2. Looked up from germline, CDR1 is SGHRS and CDR2 is YFSETQ. The length of the CDR3 is 13 residues. The J segment lost 7 bases and the V segment lost 2 bases, leaving 3 bases of the junction unmatched. The CDR3 region is CASSFLAANEQFF. The CDR3 DNA reads as TGCGCCAGCAGCTTTCTAGCGGCAAATGAGCAGTTCTTC.